The clone carrying this T cell receptor (beta chain) was observed a few times. Germline assignment: CDR1 MDHEN and CDR2 SYDVKM. The CDR3 has 13 residues. V shed 8 bases and J 9 bases; nucleotides not matched to a gene: 10. Since all of the isolated RNA was reverse transcribed, expressed TCRB transcripts were what got sequenced. The assay was immunoSEQ multiplex PCR, and TCRdb's table has in-frame clones only and misses some. The sample carries hundreds of thousands of clones, over 9.5% recorded once. These data are taken from a study of beta chain features in type 1 diabetes. The sequenced material came from naive CD4+ T cells from blood. The clonotype originates from a man aged 18 to 29 in good health. The chain has TRBV28 and TRBJ2-5; 9 bases match TRBD1. CDR3 residues: CASGGGTGRPQYF. The CDR3 bases are TGTGCCAGCGGAGGAGGGACAGGGAGGCCCCAGTACTTC.